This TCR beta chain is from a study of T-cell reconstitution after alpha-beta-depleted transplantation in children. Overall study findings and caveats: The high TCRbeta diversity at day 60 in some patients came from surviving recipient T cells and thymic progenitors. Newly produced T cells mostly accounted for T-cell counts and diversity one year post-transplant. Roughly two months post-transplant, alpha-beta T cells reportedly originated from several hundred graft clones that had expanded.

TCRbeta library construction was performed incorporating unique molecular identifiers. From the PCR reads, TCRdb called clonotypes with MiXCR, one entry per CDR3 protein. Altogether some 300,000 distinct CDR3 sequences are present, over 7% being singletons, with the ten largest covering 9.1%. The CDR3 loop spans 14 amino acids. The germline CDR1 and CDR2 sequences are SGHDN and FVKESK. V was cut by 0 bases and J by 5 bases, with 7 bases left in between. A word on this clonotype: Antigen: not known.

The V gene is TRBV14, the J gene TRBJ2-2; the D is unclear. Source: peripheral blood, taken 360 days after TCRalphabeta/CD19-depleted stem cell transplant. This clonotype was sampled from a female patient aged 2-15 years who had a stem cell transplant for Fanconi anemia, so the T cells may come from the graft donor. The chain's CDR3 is CASSQDIGTGELFF. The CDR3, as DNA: TGTGCCAGCAGCCAAGATATTGGGACCGGGGAGCTGTTTTTT.